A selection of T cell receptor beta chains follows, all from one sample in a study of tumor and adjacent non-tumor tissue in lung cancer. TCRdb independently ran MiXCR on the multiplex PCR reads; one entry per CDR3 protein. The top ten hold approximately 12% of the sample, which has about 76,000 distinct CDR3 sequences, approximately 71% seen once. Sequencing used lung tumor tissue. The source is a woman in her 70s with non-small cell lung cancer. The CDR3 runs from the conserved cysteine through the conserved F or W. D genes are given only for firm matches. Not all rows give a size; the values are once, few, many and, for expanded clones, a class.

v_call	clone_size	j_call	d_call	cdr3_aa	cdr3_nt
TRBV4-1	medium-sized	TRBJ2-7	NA	CASSQNRQAYEQYF	TGCGCCAGCAGCCAAAACAGGCAGGCCTACGAGCAGTACTTC
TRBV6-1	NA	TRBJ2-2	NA	CVSSEDSRAGAGKLFF	TGTGTCAGCAGTGAAGACTCGAGGGCAGGGGCCGGGAAGCTGTTTTTT
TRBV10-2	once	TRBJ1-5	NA	CASSVPGNQPQHF	TGCGCCAGCAGTGTTCCTGGGAATCAGCCCCAACATTTT
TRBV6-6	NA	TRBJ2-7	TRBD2	CVSRGVSGTYEQYF	TGTGTCAGCAGAGGGGTTAGCGGGACTTACGAGCAGTACTTC
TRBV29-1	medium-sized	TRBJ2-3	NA	CSVEGGYTDTQYF	TGCAGCGTTGAAGGGGGGTACACAGATACGCAGTATTTT
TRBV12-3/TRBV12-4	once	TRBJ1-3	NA	CVSMGQTSGNTIYF	TGTGTCAGCATGGGTCAGACCTCCGGAAACACCATATATTTT
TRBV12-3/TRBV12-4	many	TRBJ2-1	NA	CASTRSNNEQFF	TGTGCCAGCACCCGATCTAACAATGAGCAGTTCTTC
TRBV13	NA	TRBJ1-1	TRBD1	CANSLSEGAGDTEAFF	TGTGCCAACAGCTTATCAGAGGGGGCCGGGGACACTGAAGCTTTCTTT
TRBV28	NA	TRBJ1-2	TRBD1	CVTRDRIGRGYTF	TGTGTCACTCGGGACAGAATAGGTCGCGGCTACACCTTC
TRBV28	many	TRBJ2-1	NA	CASSLTRLEQFF	TGTGCCAGCAGTTTAACGCGGCTTGAGCAGTTCTTC
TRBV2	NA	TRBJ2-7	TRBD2	CASSPGTSAYGQYF	TGTGCCAGCAGTCCCGGGACTAGCGCCTACGGGCAGTACTTC
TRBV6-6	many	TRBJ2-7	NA	CASRQGNHEQYF	TGTGCCAGCAGGCAGGGTAACCACGAGCAGTACTTC
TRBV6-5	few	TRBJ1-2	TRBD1	CASSQDTGALYGYTF	TGTGCCAGCAGCCAAGACACAGGGGCCTTGTATGGCTACACCTTC
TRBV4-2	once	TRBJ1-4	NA	CASSHSTGTEYEELFF	TGTGCTAGCAGCCACTCGACCGGGACGGAGTATGAAGAACTGTTTTTT
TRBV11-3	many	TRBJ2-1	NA	CASSLDPDVNEQFF	TGCGCCAGCAGCTTAGATCCGGACGTGAATGAGCAGTTCTTC